This TCR beta chain was profiled in a study of response to subunit inactivated influenza vaccine (dated by TCRdb to between 2018 and 2020). In the study overall: Deep quantitative profiling of the T cell receptor repertoire was used in the study to follow responses to a trivalent subunit inactivated influenza vaccine. Paper-wide results and their limitations: It was suggested by the authors that each seasonal influenza vaccination may recruit only a limited number of new T cells.

From the cysteine through the phenylalanine, the CDR3 covers 15 amino acids. This entry keeps only the CDR3 DNA: 45 bases, framed from base 1. From the germline V gene, CDR1 is SGHRS and CDR2 is YFSETQ. Germline trimming amounts to 3 bases on V and 1 base on J, with 5 as the count of junction bases outside the gene matches. The library was obtained by RT-PCR. For sequencing, an Illumina HiSeq 2500 was employed. TCRdb applied fastp at Q25 and MiXCR to the public reads, then kept only in-frame beta chains. Merged by CDR3 protein, the rows form single entries marked with the most common genes and DNA. In all, the sample holds some 850,000 distinct CDR3 sequences, and 18% of those were seen once. The ten largest make up 11% of the sample. Notes on this clonotype: The antigen it binds to is not known. No base-level quality is on record; no much larger clone is a single base apart.

The receptor chain draws on TRBV5-1 and TRBJ2-5, with 8 central nucleotides matching TRBD1. This sequence was found in a man between 50 and 59 years old who received an inactivated influenza vaccine. Donor details come from another sample of the same person, matched by shared clones. The sequenced sample was PBMCs from blood, obtained roughly 5 days after vaccination. The DNA sequence is given as TGCGCCAGCAGCTGGAAAACAGGGGGCCAAGAGACCCAGTACTTC. This encodes CASSWKTGGQETQYF.